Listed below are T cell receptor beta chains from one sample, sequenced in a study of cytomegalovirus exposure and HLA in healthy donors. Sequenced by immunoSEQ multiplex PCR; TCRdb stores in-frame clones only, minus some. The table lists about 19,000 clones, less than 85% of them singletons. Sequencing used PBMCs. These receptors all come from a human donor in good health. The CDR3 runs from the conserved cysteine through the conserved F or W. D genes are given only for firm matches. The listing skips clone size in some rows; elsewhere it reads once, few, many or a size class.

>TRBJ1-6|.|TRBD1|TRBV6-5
TGTGCCAGCAGTGGACAGGGAGCAAATTCACCCCTCCACTTT
CASSGQGANSPLHF
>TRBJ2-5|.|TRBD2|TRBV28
TGTGCCAGCAGCCCTAGCGGGACGGTGAAGACCCAGTACTTC
CASSPSGTVKTQYF
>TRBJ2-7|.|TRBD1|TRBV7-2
TGTGCCAGCAGCCGCGACAGGGTCAACGAGCAGTACTTC
CASSRDRVNEQYF
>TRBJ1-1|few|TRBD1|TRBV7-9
TGTGCCAGCAGCCCGGGACAGTTGAACACTGAAGCTTTCTTT
CASSPGQLNTEAFF
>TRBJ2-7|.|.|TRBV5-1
TGCGCCAGCAGCTTGGAGGGGGACTACGAGCAGTACTTC
CASSLEGDYEQYF
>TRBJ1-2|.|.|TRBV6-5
TGTGCCAGCAAGGAAACTTTCGAGGGCGGCTACACCTTC
CASKETFEGGYTF
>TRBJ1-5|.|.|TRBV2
TGTGCCAGCAGTGACCAGGGAAGTCAGCCCCAGCATTTT
CASSDQGSQPQHF
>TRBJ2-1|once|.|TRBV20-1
TGCAGTGCGAGTCCCAATGAGCAGTTCTTC
CSASPNEQFF
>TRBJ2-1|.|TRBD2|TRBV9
TGTGCCAGCAGCGTTCGGGACGCGGGCGGGGGTGAGCAGTTCTTC
CASSVRDAGGGEQFF
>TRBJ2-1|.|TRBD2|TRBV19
TGTGCCAGTGGGAGGACTAGCGGAGACAATGAGCAGTTCTTC
CASGRTSGDNEQFF
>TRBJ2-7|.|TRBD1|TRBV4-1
TGCGCCAGCAGCCAAGTTCTGGGGCGCGTGACAGGGGGCGACGAGCAGTACTTC
CASSQVLGRVTGGDEQYF
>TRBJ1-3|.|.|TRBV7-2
TGTGCCAGCAGCCCAGGGGATGAAACTGGAAACACCATATATTTT
CASSPGDETGNTIYF
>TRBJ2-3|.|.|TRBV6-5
TGTGCCAGCAGCTTACAGGGCAGCACAGATACGCAGTATTTT
CASSLQGSTDTQYF
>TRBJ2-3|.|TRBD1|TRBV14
TGTGCCAGCAGCCAACCGACAGGGGGCTTTAGCACAGATACGCAGTATTTT
CASSQPTGGFSTDTQYF
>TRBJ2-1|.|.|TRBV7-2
TGTGCCAGCAGCTTAGCGGCCCCCTACAATGAGCAGTTCTTC
CASSLAAPYNEQFF
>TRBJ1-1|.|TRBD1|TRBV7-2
TGTGCCAGCAGCTCCATTGGACAGGTACAGGCTGAAGCTTTCTTT
CASSSIGQVQAEAFF
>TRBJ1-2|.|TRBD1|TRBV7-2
TGTGCCAGCAGCTTAGGACAGGGGGGAGATGGCTACACCTTC
CASSLGQGGDGYTF
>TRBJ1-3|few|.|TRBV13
TGTGCCAGCAGCTTCAGGGGTCCTGGAAACACCATATATTTT
CASSFRGPGNTIYF
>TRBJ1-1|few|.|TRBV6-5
TGTGCCAGCACCCGGACAGCTATGAACACTGAAGCTTTCTTT
CASTRTAMNTEAFF
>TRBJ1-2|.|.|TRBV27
TGTGCCAGCAGTTTATCTGGCGGGAGCATCTATGGCTACACCTTC
CASSLSGGSIYGYTF
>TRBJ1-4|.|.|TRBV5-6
TGTGCCAGCAGCCTGGTCGGGGGGCGTACAGATAATGAAAAACTGTTTTTT
CASSLVGGRTDNEKLFF
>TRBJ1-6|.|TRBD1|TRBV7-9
TGTGCCAGCAGCCCAGGGACAGCTGGCTATCGATCCCTCCACTTT
CASSPGTAGYRSLHF
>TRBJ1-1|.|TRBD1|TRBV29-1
TGCAGCGTTGATGGGACAGGGGGTGTGAACACTGAAGCTTTCTTT
CSVDGTGGVNTEAFF
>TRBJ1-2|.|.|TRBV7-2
TGTGCCAGCACCCTTACCTACCCGGCGACAGAGGATCACTATGGCTACACCTTC
CASTLTYPATEDHYGYTF
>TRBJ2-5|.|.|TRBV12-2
TGTGCAAGTCGCTGCTGGACTAGCCGGGAACCTACTCAAGAGACCCAGTACTTC
CASRCWTSREPTQETQYF
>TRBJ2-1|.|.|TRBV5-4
TGTGCCAGTAGCTTGGTGAGCGGTTCCTATGAGCAGTTCTTC
CASSLVSGSYEQFF
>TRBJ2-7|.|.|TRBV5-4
TGTGCCAGCACCCTACCCGGCAACAGTTTCTACGAGCAGTACTTC
CASTLPGNSFYEQYF
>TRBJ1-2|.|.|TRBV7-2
TGTGCCAGCAGCTCCCACCTTGGGGCAGGGATCTATGGCTACACCTTC
CASSSHLGAGIYGYTF
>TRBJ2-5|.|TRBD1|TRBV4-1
TGCGCCAGCAGCCTCTGGGACAGGGAACAGAATACCCAGTACTTC
CASSLWDREQNTQYF
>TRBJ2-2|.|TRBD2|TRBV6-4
TGTGCCAGCAGTCCATGGCCCCGGGGGGACCACACCGGGGAGCTGTTTTTT
CASSPWPRGDHTGELFF
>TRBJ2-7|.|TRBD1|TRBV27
TGTGCCAGCAGTCCCCGGGACAGCCCCTACGAGCAGTACTTC
CASSPRDSPYEQYF
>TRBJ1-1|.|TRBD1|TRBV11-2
TGTGCCAGCAGCCTGCGGACAGGGGACAGCACTGAAGCTTTCTTT
CASSLRTGDSTEAFF
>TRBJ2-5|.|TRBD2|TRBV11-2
TGTGCCAGCAGCTTAGCGGGCGGGGGGGCCGGAGAGACCCAGTACTTC
CASSLAGGGAGETQYF
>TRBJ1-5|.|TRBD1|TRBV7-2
TGTGCCAGCAGCCCCCGGGTGACAGGGGTGCAGCCCCAGCATTTT
CASSPRVTGVQPQHF
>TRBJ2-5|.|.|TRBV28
TGTGCCAGCAGTTTACTCTTGGGCCAAGCTCCCTATTTCCAAGAGACCCAGTACTTC
CASSLLLGQAPYFQETQYF
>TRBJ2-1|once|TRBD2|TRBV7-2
TGTGCCAGCAGCCAAACTAGCGGGAGGCGCGGTGAGCAGTTCTTC
CASSQTSGRRGEQFF
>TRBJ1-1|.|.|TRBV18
TGTGCCAGCTCAAGTCGACAGTCAAGCACTGAAGCTTTCTTT
CASSSRQSSTEAFF
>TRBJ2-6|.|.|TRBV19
TGTGCCAGCTCGGACACGAACTCTGGGGCCAACGTCCTGACTTTC
CASSDTNSGANVLTF
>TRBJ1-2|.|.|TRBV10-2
TGCGCCAGCAGGCCCACGGGATCCCGTCGGGGAGGGTATGGCTACACCTTC
CASRPTGSRRGGYGYTF
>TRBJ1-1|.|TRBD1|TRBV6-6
TGTGCCCTCTTAACGGGCAGGGGGCTGGTCTTT
CALLTGRGLVF
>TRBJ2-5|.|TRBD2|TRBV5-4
TGTGCCAGCAGCTTGGGGACTAGGGGCGTGGAGACCCAGTACTTC
CASSLGTRGVETQYF
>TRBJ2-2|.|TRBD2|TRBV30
TGTGCCTGGATTCCCACCCTAGCGGGACCCACCGGGGAGCTGTTTTTT
CAWIPTLAGPTGELFF
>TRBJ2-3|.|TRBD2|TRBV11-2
TGTGCCAGCAGCGCTCTAGCGGGTGGGCGGGATACGCAGTATTTT
CASSALAGGRDTQYF
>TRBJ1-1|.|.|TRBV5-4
TGTGCCAGCAGCTTGGGGGGAGGGACTGAAGCTTTCTTT
CASSLGGGTEAFF
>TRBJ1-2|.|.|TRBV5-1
TGCGCCAGCAGCTTGGGACCGCGGCAAGGCTACACCTTC
CASSLGPRQGYTF
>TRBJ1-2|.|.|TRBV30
TGTGCCTACCCAACAGGGCACTATGGCTACACCTTC
CAYPTGHYGYTF
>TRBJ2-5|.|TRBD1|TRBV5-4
TGTGCCAGCAGCTCGGGGACAGGGAGGCAAGAGACCCAGTACTTC
CASSSGTGRQETQYF
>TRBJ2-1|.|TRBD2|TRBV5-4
TGCGCCAGCACCGGGCTGGCTAGCGGGAGAAATGAGCAGTTCTTC
CASTGLASGRNEQFF
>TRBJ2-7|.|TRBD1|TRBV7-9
TGTGCCAGCAGCCTCACAGGGGGCCTGAACGAGCAGTACTTC
CASSLTGGLNEQYF
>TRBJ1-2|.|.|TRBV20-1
TGCAGTGCTAGTAAGGGGTTTGGCTACACCTTC
CSASKGFGYTF
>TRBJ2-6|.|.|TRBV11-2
TGTGCCAGCAGCTTGCGAGTTGGTACCTCTGGGGCCAACGTCCTGACTTTC
CASSLRVGTSGANVLTF
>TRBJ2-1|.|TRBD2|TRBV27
TGTGCCAGCAAGGCGGGAGAACGGTATGAGCAGTTCTTC
CASKAGERYEQFF
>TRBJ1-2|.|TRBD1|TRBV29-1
TGCAGCGTTGGACAGGGTGGGGACTACACCTTC
CSVGQGGDYTF
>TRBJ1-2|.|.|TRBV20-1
TGCAGTCACGTTAAGGTGGAGGGCTACACCTTC
CSHVKVEGYTF
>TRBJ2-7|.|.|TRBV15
TGTGCCACCAGCAGAACCCCTCCGGGACACCCGAACTACGAGCAGTACTTC
CATSRTPPGHPNYEQYF
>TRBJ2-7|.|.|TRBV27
TGTGCCAGCAGTTTATCTTTTCGGGGCGAGCAGTACTTC
CASSLSFRGEQYF
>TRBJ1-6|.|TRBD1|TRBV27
TGTGCCAGCAGCCCTCCCCCCGGGACAGCCAATTCACCCCTCCACTTT
CASSPPPGTANSPLHF
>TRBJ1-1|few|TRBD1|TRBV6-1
TGTGCCAGCAGTGTTCAGGGGGGACCTAACACTGAAGCTTTCTTT
CASSVQGGPNTEAFF
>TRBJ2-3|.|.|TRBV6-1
TGTGCCAGCAGTGAATTGAGGGATACGCAGTATTTT
CASSELRDTQYF